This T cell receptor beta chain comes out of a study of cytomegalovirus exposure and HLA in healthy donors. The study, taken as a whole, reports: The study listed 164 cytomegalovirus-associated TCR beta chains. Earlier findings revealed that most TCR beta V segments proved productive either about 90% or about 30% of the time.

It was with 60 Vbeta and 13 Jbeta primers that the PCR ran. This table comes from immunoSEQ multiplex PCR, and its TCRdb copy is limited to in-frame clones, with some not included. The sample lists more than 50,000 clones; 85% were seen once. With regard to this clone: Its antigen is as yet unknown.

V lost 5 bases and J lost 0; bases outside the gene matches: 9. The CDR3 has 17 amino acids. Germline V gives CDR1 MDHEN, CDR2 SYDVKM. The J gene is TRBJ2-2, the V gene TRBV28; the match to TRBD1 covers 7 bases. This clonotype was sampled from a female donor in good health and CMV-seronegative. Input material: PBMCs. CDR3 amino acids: CASSDLDRKTNTGELFF. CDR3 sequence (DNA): TGTGCCAGCAGTGACCTGGACAGGAAAACGAACACCGGGGAGCTGTTTTTT.